This is a list of T cell receptor beta chains from one sample in a study of beta chain features in type 1 diabetes. Sequenced by immunoSEQ multiplex PCR; TCRdb stores in-frame clones only, minus some. The sample lists around 100,000 clones, approximately 30% occurring once. The sequencing input was central memory CD4+ T cells from blood. These TCRs come from a young woman with type 1 diabetes. The CDR3 runs from the conserved cysteine through the conserved F or W. D genes are given only for firm matches. Not every row has a clone size; where given, it reads once, few, many or a size class.

DNA: TGTGCCAGCAGTGGCTCAGCCGGGACTAGCGGGAGATTGGAGCAGTTCTTC
CDR3: CASSGSAGTSGRLEQFF
D: TRBD2
size: few
J: TRBJ2-1
V: TRBV25-1

DNA: TGTGCCAGCAGTTTAGGGCTAGCGGGAGGCTACTTC
CDR3: CASSLGLAGGYF
D: TRBD2
size: .
J: TRBJ2-7
V: TRBV28

DNA: TGTGCCAGCAGCTTAGGGGACAGGGTGCAGAATGAGCAGTTCTTC
CDR3: CASSLGDRVQNEQFF
D: TRBD1
size: few
J: TRBJ2-1
V: TRBV13

DNA: TGTGCCAGCAGCTTAGGCGGTGGACTAGCGGAGAGGTCTTCGGAGCAGTTCTTC
CDR3: CASSLGGGLAERSSEQFF
D: TRBD2
size: .
J: TRBJ2-1
V: TRBV11-3

DNA: TGTGCCAGTAGCGTCGACAGGGTATCGTGGGGCTACACCTTC
CDR3: CASSVDRVSWGYTF
D: TRBD1
size: .
J: TRBJ1-2
V: TRBV19

DNA: TGTACCAGCAGCGAGGGGGGAGGCGGGAGGGCAGAATGGAATGAGCAGTTCTTC
CDR3: CTSSEGGGGRAEWNEQFF
D: TRBD2
size: .
J: TRBJ2-1
V: TRBV11-3

DNA: TGTGCCAGTAGGGCGGACTTAAGCTCCTACGAGCAGTACTTC
CDR3: CASRADLSSYEQYF
D: .
size: few
J: TRBJ2-7
V: TRBV19

DNA: TGTGCCAGCAGCCAAGGATCCAGCGGCACAGATACGCAGTATTTT
CDR3: CASSQGSSGTDTQYF
D: .
size: few
J: TRBJ2-3
V: TRBV4-2

DNA: TGCGCCAGCAGCTATCAAGATACTAGCGGGAGTCACGTCAATGAGCAGTTCTTC
CDR3: CASSYQDTSGSHVNEQFF
D: TRBD2
size: .
J: TRBJ2-1
V: TRBV5-1

DNA: TGTGCCACCAGCTCCCGACTCGATTCCACAGATACGCAGTATTTT
CDR3: CATSSRLDSTDTQYF
D: .
size: .
J: TRBJ2-3
V: TRBV15

DNA: TGTGCCAGCAGCTCAGAAATTAGCAATCAGCCCCAGCATTTT
CDR3: CASSSEISNQPQHF
D: .
size: .
J: TRBJ1-5
V: TRBV9

DNA: TGTGCCAGCAGCTTAAGGGGCCTCGGTTATGGCTACACCTTC
CDR3: CASSLRGLGYGYTF
D: .
size: few
J: TRBJ1-2
V: TRBV5-5

DNA: TGTGCCTGGACGGGGGATAGCAATCAGCCCCAGCATTTT
CDR3: CAWTGDSNQPQHF
D: .
size: .
J: TRBJ1-5
V: TRBV30

DNA: TGTGCCAGCTCACCGGGGCAGCAAGAGACCCAGTACTTC
CDR3: CASSPGQQETQYF
D: .
size: .
J: TRBJ2-5
V: TRBV18

DNA: TGTGCCAGCAGCTCAAGACTAGCGGGGCCCTCCTACAATGAGCAGTTCTTC
CDR3: CASSSRLAGPSYNEQFF
D: TRBD2
size: .
J: TRBJ2-1
V: TRBV7-2

DNA: TGTGCCAGCAGCTTAGTTAGGGCGGGCGTGAATGAGCAGTTCTTC
CDR3: CASSLVRAGVNEQFF
D: .
size: .
J: TRBJ2-1
V: TRBV7-9

DNA: TGTGCCACTTGCGCTACCGGGACTACGTTGGATGAGCAGTTCTTC
CDR3: CATCATGTTLDEQFF
D: TRBD2
size: few
J: TRBJ2-1
V: TRBV7-2

DNA: TGCGCCAGCAGCCAAGAAGGACAGGGTCTAAACATTCAGTACTTC
CDR3: CASSQEGQGLNIQYF
D: TRBD1
size: .
J: TRBJ2-4
V: TRBV4-3

DNA: TGTGCCAGCAGCTTGAGGGGTCTCGATGGCTACACCTTC
CDR3: CASSLRGLDGYTF
D: .
size: .
J: TRBJ1-2
V: TRBV5-4

DNA: TGTGCCAGCAGTTACCGGCAGGGGGTTACTACTGAAGCTTTCTTT
CDR3: CASSYRQGVTTEAFF
D: TRBD1
size: few
J: TRBJ1-1
V: TRBV6-6

DNA: TGTGCCAGCAGCCCTCCATCGGGGGTGGCTGAAGCTTTCTTT
CDR3: CASSPPSGVAEAFF
D: .
size: .
J: TRBJ1-1
V: TRBV9

DNA: TGTGCCAGCAGCCAAGAGAGCGTGGTCCTCAATGAGCAGTTCTTC
CDR3: CASSQESVVLNEQFF
D: .
size: .
J: TRBJ2-1
V: TRBV4-2

DNA: TGTGCCAGCTCACCAGTCGGCAGGGCGAACACCGGGGAGCTGTTTTTT
CDR3: CASSPVGRANTGELFF
D: .
size: few
J: TRBJ2-2
V: TRBV18

DNA: TGTGCCAGCAGCGTAGCGGGGAACGGGGGGGAGACCCAGTACTTC
CDR3: CASSVAGNGGETQYF
D: TRBD2
size: few
J: TRBJ2-5
V: TRBV9

DNA: TGTGCCAGCAGTTGGACCGAAACAGGGACAGATACGCAGTATTTT
CDR3: CASSWTETGTDTQYF
D: .
size: .
J: TRBJ2-3
V: TRBV27

DNA: TGTGCCAGCCGGACTAGCGGGACGACGCAAGGGACCCAGTACTTC
CDR3: CASRTSGTTQGTQYF
D: TRBD2
size: few
J: TRBJ2-5
V: TRBV2

DNA: TGTGCCAGCAGCCCCGGGACAGGAAGCAATCAGCCCCAGCATTTT
CDR3: CASSPGTGSNQPQHF
D: TRBD1
size: few
J: TRBJ1-5
V: TRBV5-6

DNA: TGTGCCAGCTCACTCAATGCCTGGCAGGAGCAGTTCTTC
CDR3: CASSLNAWQEQFF
D: .
size: few
J: TRBJ2-1
V: TRBV18

DNA: TGCAGCGTTGCGACTAGTTTGGAGACCCAGTACTTC
CDR3: CSVATSLETQYF
D: .
size: .
J: TRBJ2-5
V: TRBV29-1

DNA: TGTGCCATCGAATCGGAGGGATGGGGGAACACTGAAGCTTTCTTT
CDR3: CAIESEGWGNTEAFF
D: .
size: .
J: TRBJ1-1
V: TRBV10-3

DNA: TGTGCCAGCAGCTTAGTAGGCCGCGGGCGGAGCTCCTACAATGAGCAGTTCTTC
CDR3: CASSLVGRGRSSYNEQFF
D: .
size: few
J: TRBJ2-1
V: TRBV7-8

DNA: TGTGCCAGCAGTTTAAGCGGGAATGGCTACACCTTC
CDR3: CASSLSGNGYTF
D: .
size: .
J: TRBJ1-2
V: TRBV28

DNA: TGTGCCAGCAGTATCCCCCACAGGGCAGATACGCAGTATTTT
CDR3: CASSIPHRADTQYF
D: .
size: few
J: TRBJ2-3
V: TRBV28

DNA: TGTGCCAGCAGTCGGCTCCTAGCGGACTACCAAGAGACCCAGTACTTC
CDR3: CASSRLLADYQETQYF
D: TRBD2
size: few
J: TRBJ2-5
V: TRBV28

DNA: TGTGCCAGTCTAAAAGAGGGCGGGAGGGTCACCGGGGAGCTGTTTTTT
CDR3: CASLKEGGRVTGELFF
D: TRBD2
size: few
J: TRBJ2-2
V: TRBV19

DNA: TGTGCCAGCTCCTTGGAGGGGGAACAGGGCCTCCAAGAGACCCAGTACTTC
CDR3: CASSLEGEQGLQETQYF
D: .
size: many
J: TRBJ2-5
V: TRBV5-6

DNA: TGTGCCAGCAGTCTGGACAGGGGCACTGAAGCTTTCTTT
CDR3: CASSLDRGTEAFF
D: TRBD1
size: few
J: TRBJ1-1
V: TRBV7-9

DNA: TGTGCCAGCTCACTAGTACCGCCTAACCAAGAGACCCAGTACTTC
CDR3: CASSLVPPNQETQYF
D: .
size: .
J: TRBJ2-5
V: TRBV18

DNA: TGCAGCGTCACACCTACTGGCGGGAGAGTAGTAGATACGCAGTATTTT
CDR3: CSVTPTGGRVVDTQYF
D: TRBD2
size: .
J: TRBJ2-3
V: TRBV29-1

DNA: TGTGCCACCCGGGGGGGACAGGGTCCCAGGGAGACCCAGTACTTC
CDR3: CATRGGQGPRETQYF
D: .
size: .
J: TRBJ2-5
V: TRBV2

DNA: TGCGCCAGCAGCTCCCCCTCCTCCGGGTCGACTAGTGGGGCATACAATGAGCAGTTCTTC
CDR3: CASSSPSSGSTSGAYNEQFF
D: .
size: .
J: TRBJ2-1
V: TRBV5-1

DNA: TGTGCCAGCAGATACGAGGTAGATACGCAGTATTTT
CDR3: CASRYEVDTQYF
D: .
size: .
J: TRBJ2-3
V: TRBV5-4

DNA: TGTGCCTGGAGTGTACGGGGGGAAGGGAGCTATGGCTACACCTTC
CDR3: CAWSVRGEGSYGYTF
D: .
size: .
J: TRBJ1-2
V: TRBV30

DNA: TGTGCCAGCGACGGGGGGCTGTATGGCACTGAAGCTTTCTTT
CDR3: CASDGGLYGTEAFF
D: .
size: .
J: TRBJ1-1
V: TRBV6-1

DNA: TGTGCCAGCAGTGATTTTGGGGGGGTCACAGATACGCAGTATTTT
CDR3: CASSDFGGVTDTQYF
D: TRBD2
size: once
J: TRBJ2-3
V: TRBV2

DNA: TGTGCCAGCAGTCCCTCGGACAGTAGCACTGAAGCTTTCTTT
CDR3: CASSPSDSSTEAFF
D: .
size: .
J: TRBJ1-1
V: TRBV6-5

DNA: TGTGCCAGCAGCTTGGGTGGGAGGCCCTACAATGAGCAGTTCTTC
CDR3: CASSLGGRPYNEQFF
D: .
size: .
J: TRBJ2-1
V: TRBV5-6

DNA: TGTGCCAGCAGCTTGGGAGGCGCCAACCCCTATGGCTACACCTTC
CDR3: CASSLGGANPYGYTF
D: .
size: .
J: TRBJ1-2
V: TRBV5-8

DNA: TGTGCCAGCTCCCCAGGGAGGCCCCAAGAGACCCAGTACTTC
CDR3: CASSPGRPQETQYF
D: .
size: .
J: TRBJ2-5
V: TRBV18